The 31 T cell receptor beta chains reported below all come from one sample, sequenced in a study of tumor-infiltrating lymphocytes in glioblastoma multiforme. TCRB libraries came from RNA via three nested multiplex PCR rounds. TCRdb itself ran the multiplex PCR reads through MiXCR, one entry per CDR3 protein. The sample records over 14,000 distinct CDR3 sequences, roughly 73% being singletons. The specimen was brain tumor tissue. All receptors come from a male donor with glioblastoma.

The chain uses TRBV29-1 and TRBJ2-7; weak D call: TRBD1 (6 bases). CDR3 length: 14 amino acids. Germline values: CDR1 SQVTM, CDR2 ANQGSEA. Trimming took 8 bases from V and 3 from J, leaving 20 bases between them. CDR3 bases: TGCAGCATAATACCCGAACAGGGCTTCTACGAGCAGTACTTC. Its protein product is CSIIPEQGFYEQYF.

The gene calls are TRBV4-2 and TRBJ2-1, with a possible D match to TRBD2 (6 bases). The length of the CDR3 is 15 residues. Germline V gene lookup returns CDR1 LGHNA and CDR2 YNFKEQ. The V and J ends lost 7 bases and 2 bases respectively, with 15 bases between them. In DNA, the CDR3 is TGTGCCAGCACCCCCGGGGGACCAGCCTACAATGAGCAGTTCTTC. It specifies CASTPGGPAYNEQFF.

This chain links TRBV29-1 with TRBJ2-2; TRBD2 agrees at 11 bases. J was trimmed by 7 bases and V by 6 bases; bases with no gene match: 10. Germline CDR1 and CDR2: SQVTM and ANQGSEA. CDR3 size: 15 residues. This chain's CDR3 is CSVAGTSGFNGELFF. The CDR3 DNA reads as TGCAGCGTGGCCGGGACTAGCGGATTTAACGGGGAGCTGTTTTTT.

About this clonotype: The junction departs from the called germline gene at one end, perhaps through a read error. The J gene is TRBJ2-4, the V gene TRBV11-3, with TRBD1 matching 7 bases. The CDR3 length is 16 residues. Germline V gene data show CDR1 as SGHNT and CDR2 as YENEEA. The CDR3 spells CDSNPRQGPAKDIQHF. The CDR3 DNA sequence: TGTGACAGCAACCCCCGACAGGGTCCGGCCAAAGACATTCAGCACTTC.

A remark on this clonotype: The missing conserved phenylalanine or tryptophan at the end of this CDR3 makes a read error likely. The rearrangement links TRBV6-2 or TRBV6-3 to TRBJ1-1; tentative D call: TRBD1 (5 bases). The length of the CDR3 is 15 residues. CDR1 is MNHEY, CDR2 SVGEGT, per germline. The CDR3 coding sequence is TGTGCCGGCAGTTCCGGGGGTCTGTGGGACACTGAAGCTTTCTTA. Translation gives CAGSSGGLWDTEAFL.

This sequence joins TRBV11-2 and TRBJ2-1; D is unresolved. The CDR3 extends over 15 amino acids. Looked up from germline, CDR1 is SGHAT and CDR2 is FQNNGV. Trimming stripped 3 bases from V and 7 bases from J, with 16 bases between. In DNA form, the CDR3 reads TGTGCCAGCAGCTTGGAAATACGGGCCCCTAATGAGCAGTTCTTC. Its translation: CASSLEIRAPNEQFF.

The rearrangement links TRBV12-3 or TRBV12-4 to TRBJ1-5, with D perhaps matching TRBD1 (5 bases). V was trimmed by 5 bases and J by 1 base, leaving 12 bases between them. The CDR3 covers 15 residues. The CDR3 spells CASSQGVGSNQPQHF. The CDR3 nucleotides are TGTGCCAGCAGTCAGGGAGTCGGGAGCAATCAGCCCCAGCATTTT.

A note on this clonotype: Germline and junction disagree at one end, which may indicate a read error. The J gene is TRBJ1-5, the V gene TRBV28; 10 bases agree with TRBD1. Germline values: CDR1 MDHEN, CDR2 SYDVKM. CDR3 length equals 14 residues. CDR3: CAGRTGGVNQPEHF. CDR3 coding DNA: TGTGCCGGCAGGACAGGGGGTGTGAATCAGCCCGAGCATTTT.

To note about this clonotype: Sequence at one end of the junction differs from germline and may be a read error. The J gene is TRBJ1-6, the V gene TRBV9; 9 positions agree with TRBD1. Germline values: CDR1 SGDLS, CDR2 YYNGEE. There are 15 residues in the CDR3. The DNA for the CDR3 is TGTGCCGGCAGCGCTGGACAGGGGAGGGATTCACCCCTCCACTTT. It translates to CAGSAGQGRDSPLHF.

Points on this clonotype: At one of its ends the junction is not consistent with the germline gene, which may arise from a read error. The chain links TRBV20-1 to TRBJ1-5; D is unclear. Looked up from germline, CDR1 is DFQATT and CDR2 is SNEGSKA (reference sequence). This CDR3 contains 14 residues. The DNA of the CDR3 is TGCAGTGCCATGGGGAGCCTGGGCAATCAACCCCAGCATTTT. This translates into CSAMGSLGNQPQHF.

About this clonotype: A read error may produce the germline difference seen at one junction end. The chain has TRBV6-2 or TRBV6-3 and TRBJ2-3, with TRBD2 matching over 11 bases. The CDR3 spans 17 residues. Looked up from germline, CDR1 is MNHEY and CDR2 is SVGEGT. DNA of the CDR3: TGTGTCAGCAGTTACTCTCCCCTAGCGGGAGGAAGGGATACGCAATATTTT. This codes for CVSSYSPLAGGRDTQYF.

This sequence joins TRBV20-1 and TRBJ2-1; a possible D gene is TRBD2 (6 bases). Trimming cost V 3 bases and J 7 bases, with 7 bases left between them. The CDR3 covers 11 residues. The germline V gene encodes CDR1 DFQATT and CDR2 SNEGSKA (reference sequence). CDR3 in DNA: TGCAGTGCTAGGGACTATAATGAGCAGTTCTTC. This sequence encodes CSARDYNEQFF.

The V and J genes are TRBV29-1 and TRBJ2-1, with D possibly matching TRBD2 (7 bases). V was trimmed by 4 bases and J by 10 bases, leaving 14 bases between them. In germline, CDR1 is SQVTM, CDR2 ANQGSEA. The CDR3 is 12 amino acids. The CDR3 loop is CSVARGAPEQFF. The CDR3 DNA reads as TGCAGCGTTGCTCGGGGGGCGCCGGAGCAGTTCTTC.

This clonotype is large (0.1 to 1%) by share. V usage is TRBV10-3 and J usage is TRBJ2-1; D gene ambiguous. Trimming left V 6 bases short and J 9 bases short, with 21 bases between. CDR1 ENHRY and CDR2 SYGVKD come from the germline V gene. The CDR3 covers 15 residues. The CDR3 spells CAISNRVSGSGEQFF. CDR3 in DNA: TGTGCCATCAGCAACCGGGTATCGGGTAGTGGTGAGCAGTTCTTC.

In its sample, this clonotype was seen many times. A much larger clone lies a single base off, so this may be a read error. The chain uses TRBV11-3 and TRBJ2-1; maybe TRBD1 (5 bases). This CDR3 is built from 12 residues. V was shortened by 5 bases and J by 9 bases, with 11 bases between the two germline ends. Germline values: CDR1 SGHNT, CDR2 YENEEA. The CDR3 DNA is TGTGCCAGCAGCCCCGGACATGGTGAGCAGTTCTTC. It translates to CASSPGHGEQFF.

Only one count was recorded for this clonotype. This sequence joins TRBV20-1 and TRBJ2-5; 8 bases agree with TRBD2. Germline lookup yields CDR1 DFQATT and CDR2 SNEGSKA (reference sequence). With V trimmed by 3 bases and J by 5 bases, 8 bases remained unmatched. The CDR3 is 14 amino acids. Here the CDR3 DNA reads TGCAGTGCTAGGGACGGGGGGGCCGAGGAGACCCAGTACTTC. Translation: CSARDGGAEETQYF.

The chain employs TRBV12-3 or TRBV12-4 and TRBJ2-1; maybe TRBD2 (6 bases). The CDR3 consists of 14 residues. Trimming took 3 bases from V and 6 from J, leaving 12 bases between them. The chain's CDR3 is CASSFGETSNEQFF. The CDR3 region has the DNA TGTGCCAGCAGTTTTGGAGAGACTAGCAATGAGCAGTTCTTC.

This clonotype was counted a few times. This chain links TRBV11-2 with TRBJ2-7; 7 bases align to TRBD1. The junction had 13 bases not matched to a gene; V was cut back by 5 bases and J by 9 bases. Germline V gene sequence: CDR1 SGHAT, CDR2 FQNNGV. This CDR3 has 14 amino acids. This CDR3 is CASSQVGQPRGQYF. CDR3 coding DNA: TGTGCCAGCAGCCAAGTGGGACAGCCGAGAGGGCAGTACTTC.

The CDR3 here is CSVDNTGELFF. The CDR3 DNA reads TGCAGCGTTGATAACACCGGGGAGCTGTTTTTT. The rearrangement links TRBV29-1 to TRBJ2-2, with D unresolved. The CDR3 loop spans 11 amino acids. Germline CDR1 and CDR2: SQVTM and ANQGSEA. The V end was cut by 3 bases, the J end by 2 bases, with 1 base between.

In the case of this clonotype: The conserved phenylalanine or tryptophan is not found at the CDR3 terminus, so this likely reflects a read error. Because the CDR3's place on the DNA is in doubt, the DNA is left out and the CDR3 is given as listed by TCRdb. The chain links TRBV6-6 to TRBJ2-2; the D call TRBD1 from the table was never checked on the DNA. Germline CDR1 is MNHNY and CDR2 is SVGAGI (reference sequence). The length of the CDR3 is 15 amino acids, counting both ends. The CDR3 reads CASSYPAGDTGELSL.

Remarks on this clonotype: Mismatch with germline at one junction end may stem from a read error. Here the CDR3 reads CSIDAGSAEQYF. The CDR3 nucleotides read TGCAGCATTGACGCTGGGAGCGCCGAGCAGTACTTC. V usage is TRBV29-1 and J usage is TRBJ2-7; D is perhaps TRBD2 (5 bases). Germline CDR1 and CDR2: SQVTM and ANQGSEA. The CDR3 covers 12 residues.

The genes are TRBV20-1 and TRBJ1-2; D remains ambiguous. Trimming pared 3 bases from V and 5 bases from J, leaving 7 bases between. Germline-derived CDR1 and CDR2 are DFQATT and SNEGSKA (reference sequence). This CDR3 is built from 11 residues. CDR3 sequence (DNA): TGCAGTGCTAGTGGAGGGTATGGCTACACCTTC. It codes for CSASGGYGYTF.

For this clonotype: The junction departs from germline at one end; a sequencing error may be responsible. The V gene is TRBV5-1, the J gene TRBJ1-5; D is undetermined. Germline V gene lookup returns CDR1 SGHRS and CDR2 YFSETQ. The CDR3 is 13 residues long. CDR3 sequence: CASSPRANQSQHF. The CDR3 DNA reads TGCGCCAGCAGCCCGAGGGCAAATCAGTCCCAGCATTTT. Variable domain in full (rest from reference TRBV5-1 and TRBJ1-5): KAGVTQTPRYLIKTRGQQVTLSCSPISGHRSVSWYQQTPGQGLQFLFEYFSETQRNKGNFPGRFSGRQFSNSRSEMNVSTLELGDSALYLCASSPRANQSQHFGDGTRLSIL.

The V call is TRBV11-2, the J call TRBJ2-3; TRBD2 is a possible D gene (6 bases). Germline V CDR1 and CDR2: SGHAT, FQNNGV. Trimming left V 6 bases short and J 2 bases short, with 33 bases between. The CDR3 runs to 21 residues. The CDR3 coding sequence is TGTGCCAGCAGTCATAGGGGAAATTTCGCGGGAAGGACCTATGACACAGATACGCAGTATTTT. Translated, it gives CASSHRGNFAGRTYDTDTQYF.

V usage is TRBV29-1 and J usage is TRBJ2-2; 7 nucleotides agree with TRBD1. The CDR3 is made up of 14 amino acids. Trimming cost V 6 bases and J 1 base; bases outside gene matches: 5. The germline gives CDR1 SQVTM, CDR2 ANQGSEA. The CDR3 nucleotides read TGCAGCGTCGAGGGGACAGAGAACACCGGGGAGCTGTTTTTT. Its translation: CSVEGTENTGELFF.

The chain joins TRBV4-1 to TRBJ2-1; D ambiguous. Deletions cut 5 bases from V and 1 base from J, with 9 bases between. Germline V gene lookup returns CDR1 MGHRA and CDR2 YSYEKL. The CDR3 is 14 amino acids. The CDR3 sequence is CASSVTDSYNEQFF. In DNA, the CDR3 is TGCGCCAGCAGCGTGACGGATTCCTACAATGAGCAGTTCTTC.

This rearrangement joins TRBV5-1 to TRBJ2-3; tentatively, D is TRBD1 (5 bases). Germline CDR1 and CDR2: SGHRS and YFSETQ. Trimming left V 0 bases short and J 5 bases short, with 10 bases between. The CDR3 has 14 residues. In DNA, the CDR3 is TGCGCCAGCAGCTTGGTTTGGCAGGGAGATACGCAGTATTTT. Protein product: CASSLVWQGDTQYF. The full variable domain, rest sourced from reference TRBV5-1 and TRBJ2-3, is KAGVTQTPRYLIKTRGQQVTLSCSPISGHRSVSWYQQTPGQGLQFLFEYFSETQRNKGNFPGRFSGRQFSNSRSEMNVSTLELGDSALYLCASSLVWQGDTQYFGPGTRLTVL.

The genes are TRBV5-4 and TRBJ2-2; 7 bases are a match to TRBD1. The trim removed 2 bases at V and 4 bases at J, leaving 5 bases unmatched. The CDR3 contains 15 residues. The germline V gene has CDR1 SGHNT and CDR2 YYREEE (reference sequence). This CDR3 reads CASSLGKGATGELFF. CDR3 nucleotides: TGTGCCAGCAGCTTAGGGAAGGGGGCCACCGGGGAGCTGTTTTTT.

A word on this clonotype: One junction end does not reproduce the germline sequence, and a read error may be involved. The V call is TRBV11-2, the J call TRBJ2-1, with no clear D. This CDR3 has 15 amino acids. Germline CDR1 and CDR2: SGHAT and FQNNGV. In DNA form, the CDR3 reads TGTGCCGGCAGCTTAGCCCCCCTCAGAGTCAATGAGCGGTTCTTC. It translates to CAGSLAPLRVNERFF.

The J gene is TRBJ2-7, the V gene TRBV6-2 or TRBV6-3, with 9 bases lining up with TRBD1. Germline CDR1 MNHEY, CDR2 SVGEGT. J gave up 9 bases and V 6 bases, and 18 bases lay outside the gene matches. The CDR3 runs to 16 residues. The CDR3 here is CASRGTGTGRRYGQYV. The CDR3 nucleotides are TGTGCCAGCAGAGGTACCGGGACAGGGAGGCGTTATGGGCAGTACGTC.

On this clonotype itself: The CDR3 does not close with the conserved phenylalanine or tryptophan, likely indicating a read error. The CDR3 nucleotides are TGTGCCAGAAGCTTGGCGGTTGGCATAGATACGCAGTATTTG. Its translation: CARSLAVGIDTQYL. This chain connects TRBV5-5 to TRBJ2-3; D is uncertain. Germline assignment: CDR1 SGHKS and CDR2 YYEKEE (reference sequence). The CDR3 length is 14 residues.